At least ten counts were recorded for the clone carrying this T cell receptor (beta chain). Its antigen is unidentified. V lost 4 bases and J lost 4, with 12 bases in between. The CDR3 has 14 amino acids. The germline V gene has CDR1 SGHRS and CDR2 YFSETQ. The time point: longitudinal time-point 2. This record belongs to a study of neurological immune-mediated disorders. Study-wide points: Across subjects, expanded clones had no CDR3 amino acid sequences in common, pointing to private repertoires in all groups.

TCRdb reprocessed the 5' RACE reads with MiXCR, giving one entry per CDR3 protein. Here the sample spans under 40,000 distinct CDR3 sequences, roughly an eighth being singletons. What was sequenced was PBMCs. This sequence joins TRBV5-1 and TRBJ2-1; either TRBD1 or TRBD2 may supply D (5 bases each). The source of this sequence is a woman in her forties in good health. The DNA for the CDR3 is TGCGCCAGCAGCGCACCGGGGCCTTACAATGAGCAGTTCTTC. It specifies CASSAPGPYNEQFF. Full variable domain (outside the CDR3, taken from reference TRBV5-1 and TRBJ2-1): KAGVTQTPRYLIKTRGQQVTLSCSPISGHRSVSWYQQTPGQGLQFLFEYFSETQRNKGNFPGRFSGRQFSNSRSEMNVSTLELGDSALYLCASSAPGPYNEQFFGPGTRLTVL.